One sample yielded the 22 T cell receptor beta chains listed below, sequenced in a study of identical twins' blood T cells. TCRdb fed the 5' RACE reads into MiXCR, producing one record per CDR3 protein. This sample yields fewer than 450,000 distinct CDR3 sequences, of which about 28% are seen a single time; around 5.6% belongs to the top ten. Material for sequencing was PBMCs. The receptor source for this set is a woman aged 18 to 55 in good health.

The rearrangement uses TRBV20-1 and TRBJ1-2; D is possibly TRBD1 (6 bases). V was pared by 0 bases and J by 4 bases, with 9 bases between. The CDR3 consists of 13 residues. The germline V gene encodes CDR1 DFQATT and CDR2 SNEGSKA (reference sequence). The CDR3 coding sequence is TGCAGTGCTAGAGAGACAGGCGGCTATGGCTACACCTTC. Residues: CSARETGGYGYTF.

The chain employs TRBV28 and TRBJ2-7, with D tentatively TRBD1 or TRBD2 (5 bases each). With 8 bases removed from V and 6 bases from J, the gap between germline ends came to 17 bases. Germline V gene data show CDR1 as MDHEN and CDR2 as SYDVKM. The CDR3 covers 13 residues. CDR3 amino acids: CASYRGSDSEQYF. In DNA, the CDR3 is TGTGCCAGCTACCGGGGCAGTGATTCCGAGCAGTACTTC.

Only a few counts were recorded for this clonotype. The CDR3 is CSVELGVQGYGYTF. CDR3 nucleotides: TGCAGCGTTGAATTGGGCGTGCAGGGCTATGGCTACACCTTC. V and J are TRBV29-1 and TRBJ1-2; TRBD1 is a possible D gene (5 bases). Germline V CDR1 and CDR2: SQVTM, ANQGSEA. There are 14 residues in the CDR3. The V gene lost 2 bases and the J gene lost 4 bases, with 14 bases spanning the gap.

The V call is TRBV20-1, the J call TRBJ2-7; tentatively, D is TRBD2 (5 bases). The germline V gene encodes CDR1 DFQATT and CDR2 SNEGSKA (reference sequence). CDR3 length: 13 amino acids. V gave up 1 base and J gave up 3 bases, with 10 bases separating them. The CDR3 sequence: CSARGRTYYEQYF. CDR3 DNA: TGCAGTGCTAGAGGGAGGACGTACTACGAGCAGTACTTC.

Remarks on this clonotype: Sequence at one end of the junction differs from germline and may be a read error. For the CDR3, the DNA is TGCAGTGCTAGAGCCCCGCTAGCGGGGGATCACAATGATCAGTTCTTC. Translation gives CSARAPLAGDHNDQFF. The genes are TRBV20-1 and TRBJ2-1; 10 bases agree with TRBD2. CDR3 length: 16 residues. Germline V CDR1 and CDR2: DFQATT, SNEGSKA (reference sequence).

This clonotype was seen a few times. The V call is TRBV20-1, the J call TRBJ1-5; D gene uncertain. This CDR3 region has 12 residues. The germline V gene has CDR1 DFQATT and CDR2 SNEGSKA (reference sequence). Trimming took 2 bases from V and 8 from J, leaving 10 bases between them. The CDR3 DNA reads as TGCAGTGCTAGAAGGCTTACGGAGCCCCAGCATTTT. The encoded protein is CSARRLTEPQHF.

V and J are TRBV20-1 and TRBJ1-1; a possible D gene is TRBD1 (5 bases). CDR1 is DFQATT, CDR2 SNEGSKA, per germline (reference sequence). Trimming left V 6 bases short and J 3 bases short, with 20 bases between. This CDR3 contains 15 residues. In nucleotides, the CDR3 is TGCAGTGCAAACGATAGAATGGGGGGGTACACTGAAGCTTTCTTT. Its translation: CSANDRMGGYTEAFF.

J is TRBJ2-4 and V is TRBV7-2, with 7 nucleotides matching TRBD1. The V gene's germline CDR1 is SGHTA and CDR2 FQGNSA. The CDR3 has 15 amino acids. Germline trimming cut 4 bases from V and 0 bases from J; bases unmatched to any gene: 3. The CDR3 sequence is CASSSRTGAKNIQYF. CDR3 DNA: TGTGCCAGCAGCTCTCGGACAGGAGCCAAAAACATTCAGTACTTC.

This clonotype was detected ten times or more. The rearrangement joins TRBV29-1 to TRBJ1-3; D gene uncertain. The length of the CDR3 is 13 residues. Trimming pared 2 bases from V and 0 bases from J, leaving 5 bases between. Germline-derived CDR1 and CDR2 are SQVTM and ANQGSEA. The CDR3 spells CSVEPYSGNTIYF. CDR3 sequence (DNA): TGCAGCGTTGAACCCTACTCTGGAAACACCATATATTTT.

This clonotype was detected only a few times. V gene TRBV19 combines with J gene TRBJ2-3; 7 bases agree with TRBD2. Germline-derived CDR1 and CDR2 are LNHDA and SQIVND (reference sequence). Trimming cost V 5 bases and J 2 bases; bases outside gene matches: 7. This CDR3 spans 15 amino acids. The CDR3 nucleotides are TGTGCCAGTAGTCCGGGACTACAGGCCACAGATACGCAGTATTTT. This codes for CASSPGLQATDTQYF.

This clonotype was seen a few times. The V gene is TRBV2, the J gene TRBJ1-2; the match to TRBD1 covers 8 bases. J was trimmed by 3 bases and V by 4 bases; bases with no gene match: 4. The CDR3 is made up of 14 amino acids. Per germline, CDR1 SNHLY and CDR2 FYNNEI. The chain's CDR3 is CASSGQGHYYGYTF. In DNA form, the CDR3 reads TGTGCCAGCAGTGGACAGGGGCATTACTATGGCTACACCTTC. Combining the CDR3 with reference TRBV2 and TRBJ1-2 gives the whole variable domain EPEVTQTPSHQVTQMGQEVILRCVPISNHLYFYWYRQILGQKVEFLVSFYNNEISEKSEIFDDQFSVERPDGSNFTLKIRSTKLEDSAMYFCASSGQGHYYGYTFGSGTRLTVV.

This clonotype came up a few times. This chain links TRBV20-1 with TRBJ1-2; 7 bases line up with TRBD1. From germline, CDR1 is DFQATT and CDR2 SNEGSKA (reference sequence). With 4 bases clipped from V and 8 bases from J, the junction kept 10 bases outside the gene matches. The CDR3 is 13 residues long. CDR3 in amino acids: CSAITTGIEGYTF. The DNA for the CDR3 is TGCAGTGCTATTACGACAGGGATAGAGGGCTACACCTTC.

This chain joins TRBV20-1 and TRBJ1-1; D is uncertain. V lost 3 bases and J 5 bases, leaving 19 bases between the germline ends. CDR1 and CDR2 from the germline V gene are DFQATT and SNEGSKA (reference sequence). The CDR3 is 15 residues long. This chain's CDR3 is CSARLSGRLGTEAFF. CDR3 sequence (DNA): TGCAGTGCTAGGCTATCAGGCAGGCTGGGTACTGAAGCTTTCTTT.

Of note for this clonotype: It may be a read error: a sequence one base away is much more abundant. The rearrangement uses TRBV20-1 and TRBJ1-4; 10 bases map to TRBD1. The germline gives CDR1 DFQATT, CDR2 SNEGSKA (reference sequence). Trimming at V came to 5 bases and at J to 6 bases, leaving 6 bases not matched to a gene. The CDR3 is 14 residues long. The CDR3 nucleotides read TGCAGTGCTGTCCCGGGACAGGGGTATGAAAAACTGTTTTTT. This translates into CSAVPGQGYEKLFF.

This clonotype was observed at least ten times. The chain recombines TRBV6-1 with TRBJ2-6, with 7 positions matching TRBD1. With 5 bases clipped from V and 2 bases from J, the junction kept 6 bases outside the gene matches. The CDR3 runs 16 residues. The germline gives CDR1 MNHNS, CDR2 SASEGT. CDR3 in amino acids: CASSYNRGPGANVLTF. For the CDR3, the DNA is TGTGCCAGCAGTTATAACAGGGGCCCTGGGGCCAACGTCCTGACTTTC.

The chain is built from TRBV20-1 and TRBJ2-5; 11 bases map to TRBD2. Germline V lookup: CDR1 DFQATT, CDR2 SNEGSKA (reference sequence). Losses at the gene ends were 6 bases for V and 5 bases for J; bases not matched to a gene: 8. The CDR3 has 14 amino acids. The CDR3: CSARLAGISETQYF. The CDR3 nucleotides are TGCAGTGCCCGACTAGCGGGGATTTCTGAGACCCAGTACTTC.

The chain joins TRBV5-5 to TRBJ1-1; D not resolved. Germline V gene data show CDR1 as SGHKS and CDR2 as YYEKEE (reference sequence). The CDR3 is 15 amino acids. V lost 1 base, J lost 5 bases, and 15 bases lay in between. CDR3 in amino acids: CASSLKGPGWTEAFF. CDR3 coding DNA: TGTGCCAGCAGCTTGAAGGGCCCAGGTTGGACTGAAGCTTTCTTT.

The CDR3: CASSFEGRSYEQYF. CDR3 coding DNA: TGTGCCAGCAGTTTTGAGGGGAGATCCTACGAGCAGTACTTC. The rearrangement links TRBV6-2 or TRBV6-3 to TRBJ2-7; D is tentatively TRBD1 or TRBD2 (5 bases each). Per the germline V gene, CDR1 is MNHEY and CDR2 is SVGEGT. The CDR3 runs to 14 residues. V lost 4 bases, J lost 1 base, and 11 bases lay in between.

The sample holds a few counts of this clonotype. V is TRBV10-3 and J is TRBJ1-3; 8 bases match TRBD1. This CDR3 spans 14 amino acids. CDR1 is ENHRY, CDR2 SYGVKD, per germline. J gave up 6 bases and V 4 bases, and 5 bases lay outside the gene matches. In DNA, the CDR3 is TGTGCCATCAGTGCGGCAGGGGGCGAAAACACCATATATTTT. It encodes CAISAAGGENTIYF.

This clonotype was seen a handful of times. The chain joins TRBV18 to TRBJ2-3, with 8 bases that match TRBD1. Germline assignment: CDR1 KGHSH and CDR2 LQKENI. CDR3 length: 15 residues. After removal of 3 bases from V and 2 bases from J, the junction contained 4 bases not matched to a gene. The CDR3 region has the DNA TGTGCCAGCTCACCGGGACAGGTGCACACAGATACGCAGTATTTT. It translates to CASSPGQVHTDTQYF.

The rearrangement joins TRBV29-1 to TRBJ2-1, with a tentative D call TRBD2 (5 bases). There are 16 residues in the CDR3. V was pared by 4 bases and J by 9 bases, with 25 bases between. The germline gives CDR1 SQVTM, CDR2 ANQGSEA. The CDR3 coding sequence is TGCAGCGTTGTTGCTAGCCGGACCGCTTTGCCTGTTGAGCAGTTCTTC. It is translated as CSVVASRTALPVEQFF.

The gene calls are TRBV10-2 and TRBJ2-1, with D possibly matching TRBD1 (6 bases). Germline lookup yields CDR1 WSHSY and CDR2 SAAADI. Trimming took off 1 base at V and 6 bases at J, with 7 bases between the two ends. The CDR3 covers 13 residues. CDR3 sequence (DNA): TGCGCCAGCAGTGAGTGGGGGCTCAATGAGCAGTTCTTC. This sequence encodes CASSEWGLNEQFF.